The 17 T cell receptor beta chains below were found in one sample sequenced in a study of T cell repertoires in cytomegalovirus infection. Their antigens remain unidentified. TCRdb recomputed calls from the reads with MiXCR, one row per CDR3 protein. The sample carries about 570,000 distinct CDR3 sequences, around two fifths recorded once. This specimen consisted of cultured PBMCs, obtained from culture after CMV antigen stimulation. Receptors were obtained from a human donor in good health (CMV status not recorded). Some clones in this sample may be carry-over from other donors' samples.

This clonotype has at least ten counts. The chain uses TRBV12-3 or TRBV12-4 and TRBJ1-5; 7 bases map to TRBD1. The CDR3 sequence is 17 residues long. V shed 5 bases, J shed 4 bases, and the junction held 14 bases outside the gene matches. CDR3 DNA sequence: TGTGCCAGCAGTCCAAATTCCGCCGGGACAGTAAATCAGCCCCAGCATTTT. Translation gives CASSPNSAGTVNQPQHF.

The chain couples TRBV20-1 to TRBJ2-3; D is unresolved. V was trimmed by 4 bases and J by 2 bases, leaving 13 bases between them. The length of the CDR3 is 14 residues. In germline, CDR1 is DFQATT, CDR2 SNEGSKA (reference sequence). The CDR3 DNA sequence: TGCAGTGCTATCCAGGCCCGGTTCACAGATACGCAGTATTTT. Translated, it gives CSAIQARFTDTQYF.

This clonotype was counted only a few times. The V gene is TRBV10-3, the J gene TRBJ2-7, with D perhaps TRBD1 or TRBD2 (5 bases each). The CDR3 loop spans 12 amino acids. Trimming cost V 7 bases and J 4 bases, with 11 bases left between them. Looked up from germline, CDR1 is ENHRY and CDR2 is SYGVKD. As DNA, the CDR3 is TGTGCCATCAAAAGGGGAGTATACGAGCAGTACTTC. Protein product: CAIKRGVYEQYF.

The chain combines TRBV7-9 with TRBJ2-7, with a possible D match to TRBD1 (5 bases). CDR1 is SEHNR, CDR2 FQNEAQ, per germline (reference sequence). V dropped 6 bases and J dropped 7 bases, with 16 bases sitting between them. This CDR3 has 13 amino acids. Written as DNA, the CDR3 is TGTGCCAGCAGTCAAAACCAGGGCTGGGAGCAGTACTTC. Amino acid sequence: CASSQNQGWEQYF.

This clonotype has more than one count but fewer than ten. The chain joins TRBV7-2 to TRBJ1-2, with 8 bases identical to TRBD1. V was clipped by 6 bases and J by 8 bases; unmatched bases: 8. The CDR3 spans 13 residues. Germline V gene lookup returns CDR1 SGHTA and CDR2 FQGNSA. CDR3 sequence (DNA): TGTGCCAGCAGTCGTCAGGGGGCCGGGGGCTACACCTTC. It yields the protein CASSRQGAGGYTF.

The rearrangement uses TRBV19 and TRBJ2-5; 7 bases are a match to TRBD2. Germline-derived CDR1 and CDR2 are LNHDA and SQIVND (reference sequence). The CDR3 spans 14 residues. The J segment lost 0 bases and the V segment lost 3 bases, leaving 1 base of the junction unmatched. CDR3 DNA: TGTGCCAGTAGTATTGGGGGGGACCAAGAGACCCAGTACTTC. It encodes CASSIGGDQETQYF.

This clonotype was seen a few times. The chain recombines TRBV4-2 with TRBJ2-2; D possibly corresponds to TRBD1 (6 bases). Between the trimmed V and J ends, which lost 4 bases and 3 bases, there was a span of 15 bases. Looked up from germline, CDR1 is LGHNA and CDR2 is YNFKEQ. The CDR3 length is 16 residues. The CDR3 loop reads CASSRARGGYTGELFF. In DNA form, the CDR3 reads TGTGCCAGCAGCCGAGCACGAGGGGGATACACCGGGGAGCTGTTTTTT.

V usage is TRBV7-2 and J usage is TRBJ2-7, with 7 bases lining up with TRBD2. The CDR3 loop spans 15 amino acids. The J segment lost 2 bases and the V segment lost 1 base, leaving 5 bases of the junction unmatched. The germline CDR1 and CDR2 sequences are SGHTA and FQGNSA. In DNA form, the CDR3 reads TGTGCCAGCAGCTTAGAGGCTAGCGGACCCTACGAGCAGTACTTC. It encodes CASSLEASGPYEQYF.

This clonotype was recorded once. V and J are TRBV11-2 and TRBJ1-2; TRBD1 might be the D (5 bases). The CDR3 runs 15 residues. V lost 5 bases and J 4 bases, leaving 17 bases between the germline ends. CDR1 SGHAT and CDR2 FQNNGV come from the germline V gene. The CDR3: CASSPWGFGGYGYTF. The DNA of the CDR3 is TGTGCCAGCAGCCCATGGGGGTTCGGGGGCTATGGCTACACCTTC.

The chain combines TRBV28 with TRBJ2-3; 11 bases are shared with TRBD2. Germline V gives CDR1 MDHEN, CDR2 SYDVKM. Unmatched junction bases numbered 7, after V lost 7 bases and J lost 1 base. The CDR3 contains 16 residues. The CDR3 loop is CASTHGTSGRTDTQYF. CDR3 nucleotide sequence: TGTGCCAGCACCCACGGGACTAGCGGCCGCACAGATACGCAGTATTTT.

The rearrangement joins TRBV19 to TRBJ2-5, with D uncertain. This CDR3 comprises 13 residues. With 4 bases removed from V and 0 bases from J, the gap between germline ends came to 6 bases. Germline CDR1 is LNHDA and CDR2 is SQIVND (reference sequence). CDR3 sequence (DNA): TGTGCCAGTAGTACCAACGACCAAGAGACCCAGTACTTC. This codes for CASSTNDQETQYF.

The rearrangement joins TRBV12-3 or TRBV12-4 to TRBJ2-7; 14 bases line up with TRBD2. This CDR3 region has 17 residues. V lost 6 bases and J lost 3; bases outside the gene matches: 10. The CDR3 protein is CASRYGGTSGSLYEQYF. CDR3 bases: TGTGCCAGCAGGTACGGCGGGACTAGCGGGAGTCTCTACGAGCAGTACTTC.

This clonotype was seen just once. CDR3 in DNA: TGCAGTGCCCTTGGACTAGCGGGAGTTCGGGAGACCCAGTACTTC. Translating it yields CSALGLAGVRETQYF. The chain is built from TRBV20-1 and TRBJ2-5; 13 positions match TRBD2. J lost 5 bases, V lost 6 bases, and 9 bases had no gene match. The germline gives CDR1 DFQATT, CDR2 SNEGSKA (reference sequence). The CDR3 runs 15 residues.

The CDR3 sequence is CASSQGLGMYEQYF. CDR3 DNA: TGTGCCAGCAGCCAAGGACTAGGGATGTACGAGCAGTACTTC. The chain has TRBV11-2 and TRBJ2-7, with TRBD2 identical over 7 bases. The CDR3 runs to 14 residues. Losses at the gene ends were 5 bases for V and 4 bases for J; bases not matched to a gene: 8. Per the germline V gene, CDR1 is SGHAT and CDR2 is FQNNGV.

V and J are TRBV7-2 and TRBJ2-3; the D is unclear. The CDR3 consists of 12 residues. Trimming left V 9 bases short and J 2 bases short, with 9 bases between. Germline assignment: CDR1 SGHTA and CDR2 FQGNSA. The CDR3 nucleotides are TGTGCCAGTGGCCGACTCACAGATACGCAGTATTTT. It is translated as CASGRLTDTQYF.

This clonotype has just a few counts. V gene TRBV7-8 combines with J gene TRBJ2-5; unclear D gene. V shed 1 base and J shed 2 bases, with 5 bases lying between them. The CDR3 length is 13 residues. CDR1 is SGHVS and CDR2 is FQNEAQ in the germline V gene. The CDR3 DNA follows: TGTGCCAGCAGCTTAGGATGGCAAGAGACCCAGTACTTC. Translation gives CASSLGWQETQYF.

The chain carries TRBV19 and TRBJ1-5, with no clear D. Germline values: CDR1 LNHDA, CDR2 SQIVND (reference sequence). Trimming shortened V by 7 bases and J by 0 bases, and 13 bases separated the two germline ends. The CDR3 extends over 15 amino acids. Here the CDR3 DNA reads TGTGCCAGTAAAAGTGGGGAGTATAGCAATCAGCCCCAGCATTTT. Encoded protein: CASKSGEYSNQPQHF.